A selection of T cell receptor beta chains follows, all from one sample in a study of control samples from healthy donors and cancer patients. Some clones are missing from TCRdb's copy, which holds only in-frame ones; the method was immunoSEQ multiplex PCR. The table includes 100,000 or so clones, roughly nine tenths detected once. Sequencing was carried out using blood. The receptor source for this set is a woman between 25 and 40 years old in good health. Both conserved end residues are part of each CDR3. D genes are given only for firm matches.

CDR3 DNA	CDR3 protein	J gene	V gene	D gene
TGCGCCAGCAGCCCTAGTCCGGGCTCCGGGCCCCAGCATTTT	CASSPSPGSGPQHF	TRBJ1-5	TRBV10-2	NA
TGCGCCAGCAGCTTGACCGGGGGGGGCGGATCACCCCTCCACTTT	CASSLTGGGGSPLHF	TRBJ1-6	TRBV5-1	NA
TGTGCCAGCAGTTTCGGTGGTGCTGGCAGTAATCACACCTTC	CASSFGGAGSNHTF	TRBJ1-2	TRBV28	NA
TGTGCCAGCAGTGTTTTCCTAGCGGGAGGCACAGATACGCAGTATTTT	CASSVFLAGGTDTQYF	TRBJ2-3	TRBV2	TRBD2
TGTGCCAGCAGTGAACAGGGGCAAGTCAATCAGCCCCAGCATTTT	CASSEQGQVNQPQHF	TRBJ1-5	TRBV2	NA
TGTGCCTGTACTTCCGGGACACAGAATGAAAAACTGTTTTTT	CACTSGTQNEKLFF	TRBJ1-4	TRBV30	NA
TGTGCCAGCAGTTTTTCCAGCTCCTACGAGCAGTACTTC	CASSFSSSYEQYF	TRBJ2-7	TRBV12-3/TRBV12-4	NA
TGTGCCAGCAGCTTGGGGGGATCAGGCCACGAGCAGTACTTC	CASSLGGSGHEQYF	TRBJ2-7	TRBV5-4	NA
TGTGCCAGCAGCCTCGGACTAGCGGGAGGGGGTACGCAGTATTTT	CASSLGLAGGGTQYF	TRBJ2-3	TRBV3-1/TRBV3-2	TRBD2
TGTGCCAGCAGCTTGGGGTTTTCTCCCAACTATGGCTACACCTTC	CASSLGFSPNYGYTF	TRBJ1-2	TRBV7-8	NA
TGCGCCAGCACCCTGGAAGCTAACTATGGCTACACCTTC	CASTLEANYGYTF	TRBJ1-2	TRBV5-1	NA
TGTGCCAGCAAGGACGGTAGCAATCAGCCCCAGCATTTT	CASKDGSNQPQHF	TRBJ1-5	TRBV6-5	NA